The 20 T cell receptor beta chains listed next were all sequenced from one sample in a study of blood T cell repertoires in COVID-19. TCRdb keeps only in-frame clones here, not all; method: immunoSEQ multiplex PCR. Among approximately 9,700 clones listed, about 88% were seen once. The sequencing input was peripheral blood. These receptors all stem from a human donor in a cohort sampled during active COVID-19.

V is TRBV5-1 and J is TRBJ1-6; 9 bases map to TRBD1. The CDR3 is made up of 17 amino acids. Germline lookup yields CDR1 SGHRS and CDR2 YFSETQ. Trimming at V came to 2 bases and at J to 5 bases, leaving 8 bases not matched to a gene. CDR3 sequence (DNA): TGCGCCAGCAGCTTAATCGGGACAGGGTCAAATAATTCACCCCTCCACTTT. The encoded protein is CASSLIGTGSNNSPLHF.

This sequence joins TRBV7-6 and TRBJ2-1, with 8 bases that match TRBD2. The CDR3 is 16 amino acids. Trimming at V came to 5 bases and at J to 5 bases, leaving 11 bases not matched to a gene. CDR1 SGHVS and CDR2 FNYEAQ come from the germline V gene. CDR3 nucleotide sequence: TGTGCCAGCAGCCCTTTCGGGCCGGGGGGGGACAATGAGCAGTTCTTC. Amino acids: CASSPFGPGGDNEQFF.

The J gene is TRBJ2-1, the V gene TRBV7-8; tentatively, D is TRBD1 (6 bases). The CDR3 covers 16 residues. Looked up from germline, CDR1 is SGHVS and CDR2 is FQNEAQ. V lost 0 bases and J lost 5, with 14 bases in between. DNA for the CDR3: TGTGCCAGCAGCTTAGCTGTAGGTCAGGGGAACAATGAGCAGTTCTTC. Encoded protein: CASSLAVGQGNNEQFF.

This chain joins TRBV10-3 and TRBJ1-2; D remains ambiguous. The V end lost 4 bases, the J end lost 1 base, and 10 bases lay between the germline ends. Germline V gives CDR1 ENHRY, CDR2 SYGVKD. The length of the CDR3 is 14 residues. The DNA for the CDR3 is TGTGCCATCAGTGGGTTCGCGGATAACTATGGCTACACCTTC. It yields the protein CAISGFADNYGYTF.

The chain uses TRBV30 and TRBJ2-5, with 11 nucleotides matching TRBD1. The germline CDR1 and CDR2 sequences are GTSNPN and SVGIG (reference sequence). V dropped 8 bases and J dropped 4; count of bases not matched to a gene: 6. The length of the CDR3 is 13 residues. The CDR3 bases are TGTGCCATGGGACAGGGGGGGGGAGAGACCCAGTACTTC. Translated: CAMGQGGGETQYF. The full variable domain, completed using reference TRBV30 and TRBJ2-5, is SQTIHQWPATLVQPVGSPLSLECTVEGTSNPNLYWYRQAAGRGLQLLFYSVGIGQISSEVPQNLSASRPQDRQFILSSKKLLLSDSGFYLCAMGQGGGETQYFGPGTRLLVL.

V is TRBV28 and J is TRBJ1-3; 8 nucleotides line up with TRBD1. The germline gives CDR1 MDHEN, CDR2 SYDVKM. V lost 6 bases and J lost 7; bases outside the gene matches: 11. The CDR3 is 15 amino acids. The CDR3 nucleotides are TGTGCCAGCAGCGCCCCTTCGACAGGGGACAACACCATATATTTT. It is translated as CASSAPSTGDNTIYF.

V and J are TRBV24-1 and TRBJ1-2; 7 nucleotides align to TRBD1. CDR3 length: 15 residues. Germline trimming cut 6 bases from V and 0 bases from J; bases unmatched to any gene: 6. Germline V gene lookup returns CDR1 KGHDR and CDR2 SFDVKD. The CDR3 coding sequence is TGTGCCACCAGTCCGGGGACAGCCTCTAACTATGGCTACACCTTC. Protein: CATSPGTASNYGYTF.

This rearrangement joins TRBV2 to TRBJ1-3; 7 bases map to TRBD1. Trimming removed 6 bases from V and 1 base from J; junction bases left unmatched: 6. This CDR3 spans 15 amino acids. CDR1 is SNHLY, CDR2 FYNNEI, per germline. CDR3 coding DNA: TGTGCCAGCAGAACAGGGGTGTTTTCTGGAAACACCATATATTTT. Protein product: CASRTGVFSGNTIYF.

This chain uses TRBV5-4 with TRBJ1-2, with 9 bases fitting TRBD1. The CDR3 extends over 13 amino acids. CDR1 and CDR2 (germline): SGHNT, YYREEE (reference sequence). V trimming: 4 bases; J trimming: 7 bases; junction bases outside the gene matches: 5. CDR3 bases: TGTGCCAGCAGCCCCGGGACAGGGTCTGGCTACACCTTC. Translating gives CASSPGTGSGYTF.

The chain has TRBV7-9 and TRBJ2-3; 14 nucleotides match TRBD2. Looked up from germline, CDR1 is SEHNR and CDR2 is FQNEAQ (reference sequence). V lost 5 bases, J lost 6 bases, and 10 bases stayed unmatched. The CDR3 has 17 amino acids. The CDR3 nucleotides are TGTGCCAGCAGCAAAGGGACTAGCGGGGGCCCCGGGGATACGCAGTATTTT. This encodes CASSKGTSGGPGDTQYF.

V usage is TRBV24-1 and J usage is TRBJ2-7, with a possible D match to TRBD2 (5 bases). The CDR3 is 15 amino acids. Between the trimmed V and J ends, which lost 3 bases and 2 bases, there was a span of 13 bases. Germline V CDR1 and CDR2: KGHDR, SFDVKD. CDR3 sequence: CATSDARRHPYEQYF. CDR3 nucleotide sequence: TGTGCCACCAGTGATGCAAGGAGGCATCCCTACGAGCAGTACTTC.

The chain joins TRBV4-1 to TRBJ1-1; the D is unclear. With 3 bases removed from V and 1 base from J, the gap between germline ends came to 15 bases. Per germline, CDR1 MGHRA and CDR2 YSYEKL. The CDR3 extends over 16 amino acids. CDR3 residues: CASSQVLQATNTEAFF. The CDR3, as DNA: TGCGCCAGCAGCCAGGTACTTCAGGCGACGAACACTGAAGCTTTCTTT.

The chain is built from TRBV28 and TRBJ1-3; weak D call: TRBD1 (5 bases). Germline loops: CDR1 MDHEN, CDR2 SYDVKM. This CDR3 region has 14 residues. Trimming took off 2 bases at V and 1 base at J, with 6 bases between the two ends. CDR3 DNA sequence: TGTGCCAGCAGTTTAGGGGGGTCTGGAAACACCATATATTTT. Translating it yields CASSLGGSGNTIYF.

The rearrangement uses TRBV5-6 and TRBJ2-7, with 7 bases that match TRBD2. Germline V gene sequence: CDR1 SGHDT, CDR2 YYEEEE. There are 14 residues in the CDR3. With 4 bases clipped from V and 7 bases from J, the junction kept 11 bases outside the gene matches. CDR3 loop: CASSPGTPGREQYF. The CDR3 coding sequence is TGTGCCAGCAGCCCCGGGACTCCCGGGAGGGAGCAGTACTTC.

The V call is TRBV6-4, the J call TRBJ1-6, with 7 nucleotides matching TRBD1. The CDR3 has 14 amino acids. J gave up 10 bases and V 2 bases, and 5 bases lay outside the gene matches. Germline V gene lookup returns CDR1 MRHNA and CDR2 SNTAGT. The CDR3 DNA reads as TGTGCCAGCAGTGACATAGGGGGCAACTCACCCCTCCACTTT. Translation: CASSDIGGNSPLHF.

The V gene is TRBV13, the J gene TRBJ2-5; D not certain. CDR3 length equals 14 residues. With 5 bases removed from V and 1 base from J, the gap between germline ends came to 11 bases. In germline, CDR1 is PRHDT, CDR2 FYEKMQ (reference sequence). The CDR3 DNA reads as TGTGCCAGCAGCCCCTCCGGAGTCCAAGAGACCCAGTACTTC. Its protein is CASSPSGVQETQYF.

This CDR3 reads CASSLNTGNTIYF. DNA for the CDR3: TGTGCCAGCAGTTTAAATACTGGAAACACCATATATTTT. The chain has TRBV27 and TRBJ1-3, with no clear D. CDR3 length: 13 amino acids. The V gene lost 2 bases and the J gene lost 2 bases, with 4 bases spanning the gap. The germline gives CDR1 MNHEY, CDR2 SMNVEV (reference sequence).

The V call is TRBV28, the J call TRBJ2-7; 8 bases agree with TRBD1. The length of the CDR3 is 14 residues. The V gene's germline CDR1 is MDHEN and CDR2 SYDVKM. The V and J ends lost 8 bases and 6 bases, in that order; junction bases with no gene match: 12. The CDR3 here is CASRSGTGPREQYF. The CDR3 region has the DNA TGTGCCAGCCGTTCCGGGACAGGCCCTCGCGAGCAGTACTTC.

The gene calls are TRBV3-1 (or the pseudogene TRBV3-2) and TRBJ1-2, with TRBD1 identical over 7 bases. V was clipped by 3 bases and J by 2 bases; unmatched bases: 18. The CDR3 is 19 amino acids. Germline loops: CDR1 LGHDT, CDR2 YNNKEL (reference sequence). The CDR3 is CASSQTTGRMIGLNYGYTF. CDR3 nucleotide sequence: TGTGCCAGCAGCCAGACGACAGGGCGAATGATTGGACTCAACTATGGCTACACCTTC.

The chain carries TRBV30 and TRBJ1-3, with a possible D match to TRBD1 (5 bases). V shed 4 bases and J shed 0 bases, with 10 bases lying between them. Per germline, CDR1 GTSNPN and CDR2 SVGIG (reference sequence). CDR3 length: 14 amino acids. The CDR3 sequence: CAWKRTSSGNTIYF. The DNA of the CDR3 is TGTGCCTGGAAAAGGACAAGCTCTGGAAACACCATATATTTT.